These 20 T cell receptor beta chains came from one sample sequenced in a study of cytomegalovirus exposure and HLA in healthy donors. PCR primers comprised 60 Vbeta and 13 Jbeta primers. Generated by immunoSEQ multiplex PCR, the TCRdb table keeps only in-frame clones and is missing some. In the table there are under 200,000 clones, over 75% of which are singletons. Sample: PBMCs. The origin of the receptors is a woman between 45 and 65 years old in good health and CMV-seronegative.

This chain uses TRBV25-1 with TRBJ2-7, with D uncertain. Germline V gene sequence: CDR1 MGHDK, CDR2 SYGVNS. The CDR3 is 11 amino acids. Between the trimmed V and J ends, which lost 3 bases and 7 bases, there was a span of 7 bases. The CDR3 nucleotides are TGTGCCAGCAGTGACTACGGTGAGCAGTACTTC. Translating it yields CASSDYGEQYF.

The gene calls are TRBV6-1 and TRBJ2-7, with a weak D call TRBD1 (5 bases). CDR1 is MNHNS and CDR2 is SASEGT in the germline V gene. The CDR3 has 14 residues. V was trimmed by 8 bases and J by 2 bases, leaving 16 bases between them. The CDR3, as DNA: TGTGCCAGCTTTTTTCAGGGCTCACCCTACGAGCAGTACTTC. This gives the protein CASFFQGSPYEQYF.

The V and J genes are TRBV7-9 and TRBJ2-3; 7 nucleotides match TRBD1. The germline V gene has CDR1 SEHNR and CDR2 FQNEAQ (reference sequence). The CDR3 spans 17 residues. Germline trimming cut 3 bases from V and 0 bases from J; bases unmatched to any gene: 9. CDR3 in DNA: TGTGCCAGCAGCTTGGGCGTAGGGGGCGGGAGCACAGATACGCAGTATTTT. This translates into CASSLGVGGGSTDTQYF.

The CDR3 nucleotides are TGCAGCGGGGGGGGTGGGTCCTACGAGCAGTACTTC. As protein: CSGGGGSYEQYF. The gene calls are TRBV29-1 and TRBJ2-7; 7 bases line up with TRBD2. The CDR3 has 12 residues. Germline trimming cut 7 bases from V and 1 base from J; bases unmatched to any gene: 4. Germline V gene lookup returns CDR1 SQVTM and CDR2 ANQGSEA.

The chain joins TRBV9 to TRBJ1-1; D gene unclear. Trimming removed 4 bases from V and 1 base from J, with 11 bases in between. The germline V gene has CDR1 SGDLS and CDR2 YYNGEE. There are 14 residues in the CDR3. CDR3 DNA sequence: TGTGCCAGCAGCCCCTCGGCGGCGAACACTGAAGCTTTCTTT. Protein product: CASSPSAANTEAFF. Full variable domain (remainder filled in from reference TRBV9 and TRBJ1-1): DSGVTQTPKHLITATGQRVTLRCSPRSGDLSVYWYQQSLDQGLQFLIQYYNGEERAKGNILERFSAQQFPDLHSELNLSSLELGDSALYFCASSPSAANTEAFFGQGTRLTVV.

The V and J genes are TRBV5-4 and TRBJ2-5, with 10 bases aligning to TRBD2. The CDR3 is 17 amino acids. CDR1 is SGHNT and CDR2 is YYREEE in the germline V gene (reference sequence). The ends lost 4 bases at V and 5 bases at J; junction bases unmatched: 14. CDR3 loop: CASSGMTSSGRQETQYF. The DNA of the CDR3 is TGTGCCAGCAGCGGGATGACTTCTAGCGGGAGACAGGAGACCCAGTACTTC.

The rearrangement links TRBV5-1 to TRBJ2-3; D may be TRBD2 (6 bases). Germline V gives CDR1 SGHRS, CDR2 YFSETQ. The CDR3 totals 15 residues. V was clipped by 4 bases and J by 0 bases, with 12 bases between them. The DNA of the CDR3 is TGCGCCAGCAGCCGTAGCGGTTCTAGCACAGATACGCAGTATTTT. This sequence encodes CASSRSGSSTDTQYF.

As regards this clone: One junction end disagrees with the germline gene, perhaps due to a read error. CDR3 protein: CASTERGGSRTTEAFF. CDR3 in DNA: TGTGCCAGCACTGAAAGGGGGGGCAGTCGGACCACTGAAGCTTTCTTT. The rearrangement links TRBV6-1 to TRBJ1-1, with TRBD1 as a possible D gene (6 bases). The CDR3 runs to 16 residues. Germline V gene lookup returns CDR1 MNHNS and CDR2 SASEGT.

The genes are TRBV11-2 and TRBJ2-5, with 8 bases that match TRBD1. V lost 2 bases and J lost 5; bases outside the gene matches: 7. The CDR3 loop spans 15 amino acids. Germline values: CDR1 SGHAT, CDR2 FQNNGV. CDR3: CASSLWRQGAETQYF. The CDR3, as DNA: TGTGCCAGCAGCTTATGGCGGCAGGGGGCCGAGACCCAGTACTTC.

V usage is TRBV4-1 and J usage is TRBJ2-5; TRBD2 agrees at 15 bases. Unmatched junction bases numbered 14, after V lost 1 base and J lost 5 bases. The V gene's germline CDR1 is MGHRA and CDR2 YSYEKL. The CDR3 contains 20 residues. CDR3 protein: CASSQATQGLAGGMRETQYF. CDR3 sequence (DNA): TGCGCCAGCAGCCAAGCCACCCAGGGACTAGCGGGGGGAATGAGGGAGACCCAGTACTTC.

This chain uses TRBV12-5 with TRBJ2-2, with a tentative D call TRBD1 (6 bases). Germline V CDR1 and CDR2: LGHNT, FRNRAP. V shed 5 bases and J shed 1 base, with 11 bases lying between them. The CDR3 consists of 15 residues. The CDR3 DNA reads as TGTGCTAGTGGTCCCCGGACAGAGAACACCGGGGAGCTGTTTTTT. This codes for CASGPRTENTGELFF.

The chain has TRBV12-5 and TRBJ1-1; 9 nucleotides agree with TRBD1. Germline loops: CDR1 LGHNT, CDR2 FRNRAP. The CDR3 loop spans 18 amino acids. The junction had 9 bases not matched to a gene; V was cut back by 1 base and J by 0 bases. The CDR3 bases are TGTGCTAGTGGTTTGGACACCTGGACAGGGGAAATGAACACTGAAGCTTTCTTT. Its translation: CASGLDTWTGEMNTEAFF.

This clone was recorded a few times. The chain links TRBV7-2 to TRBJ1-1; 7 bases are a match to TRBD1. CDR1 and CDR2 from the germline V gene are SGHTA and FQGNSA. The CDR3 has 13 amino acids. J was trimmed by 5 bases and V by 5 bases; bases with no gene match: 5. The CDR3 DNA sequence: TGTGCCAGCAGCCTCAGGGGGATTACTGAAGCTTTCTTT. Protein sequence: CASSLRGITEAFF.

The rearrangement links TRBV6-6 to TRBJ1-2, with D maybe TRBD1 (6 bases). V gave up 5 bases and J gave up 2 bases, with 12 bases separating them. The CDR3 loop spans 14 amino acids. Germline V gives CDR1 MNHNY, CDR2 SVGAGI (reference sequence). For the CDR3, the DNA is TGTGCCAGCAGTGGGGGCGAGATGAACTATGGCTACACCTTC. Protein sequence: CASSGGEMNYGYTF.

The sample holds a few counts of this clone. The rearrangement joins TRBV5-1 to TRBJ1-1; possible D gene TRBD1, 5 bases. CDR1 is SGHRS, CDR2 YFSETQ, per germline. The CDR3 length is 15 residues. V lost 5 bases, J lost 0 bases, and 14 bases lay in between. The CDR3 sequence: CASRGGTIMNTEAFF. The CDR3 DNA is TGCGCCAGCAGGGGGGGGACTATTATGAACACTGAAGCTTTCTTT.

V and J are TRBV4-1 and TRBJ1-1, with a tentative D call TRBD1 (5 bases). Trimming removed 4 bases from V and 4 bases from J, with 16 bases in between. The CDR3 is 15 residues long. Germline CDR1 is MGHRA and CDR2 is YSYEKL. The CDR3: CASSLGGAGRTEAFF. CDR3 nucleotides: TGCGCCAGCAGCCTCGGGGGAGCAGGGCGCACTGAAGCTTTCTTT.

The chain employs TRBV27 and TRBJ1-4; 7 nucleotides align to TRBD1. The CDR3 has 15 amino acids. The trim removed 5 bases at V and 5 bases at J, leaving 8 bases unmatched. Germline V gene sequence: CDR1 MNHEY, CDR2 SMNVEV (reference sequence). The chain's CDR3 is CASSRDRVLNEKLFF. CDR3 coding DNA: TGTGCCAGCAGTAGAGACAGGGTTTTAAATGAAAAACTGTTTTTT.

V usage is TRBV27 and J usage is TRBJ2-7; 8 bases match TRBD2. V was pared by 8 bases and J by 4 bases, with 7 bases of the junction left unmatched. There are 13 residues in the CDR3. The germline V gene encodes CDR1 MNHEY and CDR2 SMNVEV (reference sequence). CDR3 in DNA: TGTGCCAGCTCCTTCGGGGGGGGGTACGAGCAGTACTTC. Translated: CASSFGGGYEQYF.

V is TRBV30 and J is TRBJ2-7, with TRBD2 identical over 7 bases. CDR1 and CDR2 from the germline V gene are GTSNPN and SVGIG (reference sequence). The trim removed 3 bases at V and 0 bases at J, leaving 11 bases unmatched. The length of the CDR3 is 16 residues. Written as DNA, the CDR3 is TGTGCCTGGAGCGGGGAGGGACTCCAGAGCTCCTACGAGCAGTACTTC. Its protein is CAWSGEGLQSSYEQYF. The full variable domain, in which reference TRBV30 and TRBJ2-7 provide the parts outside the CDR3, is SQTIHQWPATLVQPVGSPLSLECTVEGTSNPNLYWYRQAAGRGLQLLFYSVGIGQISSEVPQNLSASRPQDRQFILSSKKLLLSDSGFYLCAWSGEGLQSSYEQYFGPGTRLTVT.

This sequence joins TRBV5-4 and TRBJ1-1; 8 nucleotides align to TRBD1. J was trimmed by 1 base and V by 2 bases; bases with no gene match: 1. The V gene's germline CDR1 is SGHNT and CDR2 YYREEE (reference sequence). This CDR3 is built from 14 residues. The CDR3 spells CASSFDRGNTEAFF. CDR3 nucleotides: TGTGCCAGCAGCTTTGACAGGGGGAACACTGAAGCTTTCTTT.